This T cell receptor (beta chain) was sequenced during a study of blood T cell repertoires in COVID-19. Study context: The United States, Italy and Spain were the sources of the acute and convalescent COVID-19 samples. T cells, B-cell-depleted T cells, or PBMCs provided the cDNA or gDNA that served as material.

Shortly before study entry, within 2 weeks, exposed participants had met a COVID-19 case. Germline lookup yields CDR1 LGHNA and CDR2 YSLEER. The CDR3 is made up of 16 amino acids. Trimming removed 0 bases from V and 3 bases from J, with 14 bases in between. Only in-frame clones appear in the TCRdb table, and some are missing; sequencing was by immunoSEQ multiplex PCR. The sample shows some 290,000 clones, more than 90% of them seen only once. Sequencing was performed on PBMCs or T cells enriched from blood (not recorded which). The receptor comes from a woman under 40 who had been exposed to COVID-19. The chain links TRBV4-3 to TRBJ1-1; D possibly corresponds to TRBD1 (6 bases). For the CDR3, the DNA is TGCGCCAGCAGCCAAGATAAGGGGACAAGGTACACTGAAGCTTTCTTT. Encoded protein: CASSQDKGTRYTEAFF.